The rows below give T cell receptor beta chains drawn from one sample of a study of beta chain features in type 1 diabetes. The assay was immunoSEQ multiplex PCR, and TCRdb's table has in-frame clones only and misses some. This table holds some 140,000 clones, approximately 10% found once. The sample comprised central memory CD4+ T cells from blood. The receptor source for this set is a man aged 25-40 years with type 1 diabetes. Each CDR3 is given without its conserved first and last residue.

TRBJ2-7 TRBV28 ASRGQYEQY
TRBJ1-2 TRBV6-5 ASSYFLGGASYGYT
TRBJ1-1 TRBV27 ASSLQGLSEAF
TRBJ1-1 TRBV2 ASIQDRGGNTEAF
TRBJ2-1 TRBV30 AWSSGTGGGADNEQF
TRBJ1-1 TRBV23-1 ASEPADMNTEAF
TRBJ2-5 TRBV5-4 ASSPSGKGAIETQY
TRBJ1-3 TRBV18 ASSPDRGRTGNTIY
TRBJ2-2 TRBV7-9 ASSFGSGGNTGELF
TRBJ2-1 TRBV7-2 ASSPPERGVSYNEQF
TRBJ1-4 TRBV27 ASRAGTLTREKLF
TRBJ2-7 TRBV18 ASSLSGGDYEQY
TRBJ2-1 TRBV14 ASSLTKENEQF
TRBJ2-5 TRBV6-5 ASAPGQETQY
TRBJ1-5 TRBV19 ASREMGHVNQPQH
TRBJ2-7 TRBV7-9 ASSSDRDFSYEQY
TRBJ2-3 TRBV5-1 ASSHLASSTDTQY
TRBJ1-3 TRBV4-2 ASSRDSSGNTIY
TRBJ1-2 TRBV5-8 ASSLGPSVGVTNYGYT
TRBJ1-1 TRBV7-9 ASSAGTFNTEAF
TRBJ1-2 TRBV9 ASRDRGGYGYT
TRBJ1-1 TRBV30 AWSVLSNTEAF
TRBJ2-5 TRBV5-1 ASSFRTGKQETQY
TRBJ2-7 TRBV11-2 ASSLEPLQGDPTH
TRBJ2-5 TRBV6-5 ASSYGNLAGEETQY
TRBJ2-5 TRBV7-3 ASSPTTGPGTQY
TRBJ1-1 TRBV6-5 ASAVGSDTEAF